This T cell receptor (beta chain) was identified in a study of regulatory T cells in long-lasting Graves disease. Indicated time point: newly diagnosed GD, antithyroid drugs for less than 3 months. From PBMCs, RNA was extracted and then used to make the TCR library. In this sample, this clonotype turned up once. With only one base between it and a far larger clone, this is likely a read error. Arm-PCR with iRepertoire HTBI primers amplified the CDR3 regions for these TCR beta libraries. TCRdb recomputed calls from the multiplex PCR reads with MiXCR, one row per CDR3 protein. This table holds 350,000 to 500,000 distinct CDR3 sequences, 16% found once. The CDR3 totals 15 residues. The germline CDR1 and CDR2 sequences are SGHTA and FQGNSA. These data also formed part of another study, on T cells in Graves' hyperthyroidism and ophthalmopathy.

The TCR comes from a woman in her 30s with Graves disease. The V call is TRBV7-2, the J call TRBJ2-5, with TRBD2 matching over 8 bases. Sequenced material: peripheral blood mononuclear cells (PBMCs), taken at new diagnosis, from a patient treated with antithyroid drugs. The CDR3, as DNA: TGTGCCAGCAGCAGAGAGGGCAGCTCGGGGGGGACCCGGTACTTC. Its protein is CASSREGSSGGTRYF.